The 2 T cell receptor beta chains listed next were all sequenced from one sample in a study of T-cell memory formation after mild COVID-19. From the 5' RACE reads, TCRdb called clonotypes with MiXCR, one entry per CDR3 protein. The sample lists fewer than 35,000 distinct CDR3 sequences; about 16% were seen once. Material for sequencing was PBMCs or a T cell subset sorted from them (not recorded which). The source is an adult who had mild COVID-19 (a few samples of this study predate the infection). Cell type and time point are not known.

At least ten counts were recorded for this clonotype. V gene TRBV7-6 combines with J gene TRBJ2-7; 8 bases are a match to TRBD1. CDR3 length equals 15 residues. Germline CDR1 SGHVS, CDR2 FNYEAQ. V lost 1 base, J lost 0 bases, and 2 bases stayed unmatched. CDR3 sequence (DNA): TGTGCCAGCAGCTTAGGGACAGGGAACTCCTACGAGCAGTACTTC. This sequence encodes CASSLGTGNSYEQYF.

This clonotype was detected many times. The CDR3 DNA is TGCGCCAGCAGAACTAGCGGGCCTGAGGATGAGCAGTTCTTC. This codes for CASRTSGPEDEQFF. V and J are TRBV5-1 and TRBJ2-1; 9 bases line up with TRBD2. The J segment lost 8 bases and the V segment lost 5 bases, leaving 8 bases of the junction unmatched. The CDR3 is 14 residues long. The V gene's germline CDR1 is SGHRS and CDR2 YFSETQ.